Presented here are 32 T cell receptor beta chains from one specimen sequenced in a study of post-analysis software for immune sequencing data. Antigen specificity for these receptors is unknown. Study results and limitations: Roughly five TRBV segments were more frequent in patients than controls; TRBV5-6, TRBV5-1 and TRBV20-1 belonged to this group.

Each TCR beta cDNA library carried unique molecular identifiers. A single record per CDR3 protein comes from TCRdb applying MiXCR to the PCR reads. Of approximately 730,000 distinct CDR3 sequences listed, 46% are singletons. Sequenced sample: blood. These receptors all come from a girl between 10 and 17 years old with multiple sclerosis.

This clonotype came up a few times. This may be a read error: a much more frequent sequence differs by one nucleotide. The chain uses TRBV7-2 and TRBJ2-4, with D tentatively TRBD2 (6 bases). This CDR3 has 14 residues. V shed 7 bases and J shed 0 bases, with 10 bases lying between them. Germline V CDR1 and CDR2: SGHTA, FQGNSA. This CDR3 is CASNAGLAKNIQYF. The CDR3 nucleotides are TGTGCCAGCAACGCGGGACTAGCCAAAAACATTCAGTACTTC.

This chain joins TRBV12-3 or TRBV12-4 and TRBJ2-1; 7 nucleotides agree with TRBD1. V shed 3 bases, J shed 7 bases, and the junction held 3 bases outside the gene matches. The CDR3 runs to 13 residues. The CDR3 DNA follows: TGTGCCAGCAGTTTCACAGGGGAAAATGAGCAGTTCTTC. Protein product: CASSFTGENEQFF.

This clonotype has a handful of counts. The genes are TRBV10-3 and TRBJ2-5; TRBD1 is a possible D gene (6 bases). The V gene's germline CDR1 is ENHRY and CDR2 SYGVKD. This CDR3 region has 11 residues. V was cut by 6 bases and J by 10 bases, with 12 bases left in between. Here the CDR3 reads CAIRDQGFQYF. For the CDR3, the DNA is TGTGCCATCAGGGACCAGGGGTTCCAGTACTTC.

This sequence joins TRBV20-1 and TRBJ2-3, with D unresolved. The V gene lost 6 bases and the J gene lost 3 bases, with 10 bases spanning the gap. CDR1 DFQATT and CDR2 SNEGSKA come from the germline V gene (reference sequence). This CDR3 region has 12 residues. As DNA, the CDR3 is TGCAGTGCCCATAGAGCGACAGATACGCAGTATTTT. It translates to CSAHRATDTQYF.

V is TRBV5-1 and J is TRBJ1-1; 8 bases are shared with TRBD1. CDR3 size: 15 residues. With V trimmed by 4 bases and J by 1 base, 6 bases remained unmatched. Germline lookup yields CDR1 SGHRS and CDR2 YFSETQ. The CDR3 nucleotides are TGCGCCAGCAGCACTTGGACAGGGCCGAACACTGAAGCTTTCTTT. As protein: CASSTWTGPNTEAFF.

This clonotype was counted between two and nine times. The genes are TRBV9 and TRBJ1-2; TRBD1 is a possible D gene (5 bases). The CDR3 has 14 amino acids. CDR1 and CDR2 (germline): SGDLS, YYNGEE. Trimming shortened V by 3 bases and J by 3 bases, and 12 bases separated the two germline ends. The CDR3 region is CASSGGGEDYGYTF. CDR3 DNA: TGTGCCAGCAGCGGTGGGGGGGAGGACTATGGCTACACCTTC.

V and J are TRBV7-2 and TRBJ2-3, with D maybe TRBD2 (6 bases). V lost 6 bases and J lost 5, with 18 bases in between. The CDR3 consists of 15 residues. Germline CDR1 and CDR2: SGHTA and FQGNSA. CDR3 amino acids: CASSSSGPFGDTQYF. The CDR3 DNA is TGTGCCAGCAGTTCCAGCGGGCCCTTCGGAGATACGCAGTATTTT.

The genes are TRBV11-2 and TRBJ2-1; weak D call: TRBD2 (6 bases). Germline CDR1 and CDR2: SGHAT and FQNNGV. Trimming stripped 6 bases from V and 4 bases from J, with 16 bases between. The CDR3 is made up of 15 amino acids. The CDR3 loop reads CASSQLGGVYNEQFF. The CDR3 DNA sequence: TGTGCCAGCAGTCAACTAGGCGGGGTGTACAATGAGCAGTTCTTC.

The V call is TRBV10-3, the J call TRBJ2-7; D ambiguous. Germline CDR1 and CDR2: ENHRY and SYGVKD. Trimming cost V 6 bases and J 0 bases, with 15 bases left between them. The CDR3 runs to 15 residues. The CDR3 DNA sequence: TGTGCCATCAGCGTCGGACCGAGGAGCTCCTACGAGCAGTACTTC. This gives the protein CAISVGPRSSYEQYF.

The CDR3 loop reads CAISDTGVGGKNIQYF. The CDR3 bases are TGTGCCATCAGTGACACCGGGGTGGGAGGCAAAAACATTCAGTACTTC. The V call is TRBV10-3, the J call TRBJ2-7; tentative D call: TRBD2 (6 bases). The end of the DNA fits TRBJ2-4 better, so the J call may be wrong. Germline loops: CDR1 ENHRY, CDR2 SYGVKD. The CDR3 runs to 16 residues.

This chain uses TRBV29-1 with TRBJ2-5, with D possibly matching TRBD2 (5 bases). Germline CDR1 is SQVTM and CDR2 is ANQGSEA. Trimming took off 6 bases at V and 4 bases at J, with 12 bases between the two ends. The CDR3 spans 12 residues. CDR3 in amino acids: CSVDWTGETQYF. The CDR3 DNA reads TGCAGCGTGGACTGGACGGGAGAGACCCAGTACTTC.

This clonotype was found once. V gene TRBV28 combines with J gene TRBJ1-2, with D tentatively TRBD1 (6 bases). The V end was cut by 5 bases, the J end by 7 bases, with 23 bases between. This CDR3 is built from 16 residues. Germline-derived CDR1 and CDR2 are MDHEN and SYDVKM. The CDR3: CASSPTSLRGLGGYTF. As DNA, the CDR3 is TGTGCCAGCAGTCCGACTTCCCTGCGGGGGCTCGGTGGCTACACCTTC.

The gene calls are TRBV29-1 and TRBJ1-2; 11 bases match TRBD1. The germline V gene has CDR1 SQVTM and CDR2 ANQGSEA. V lost 6 bases to trimming and J lost 4 bases; unmatched junction nucleotides: 4. The length of the CDR3 is 13 residues. CDR3 in amino acids: CSVEGTGGYGYTF. The CDR3 DNA reads as TGCAGCGTCGAGGGGACAGGGGGCTATGGCTACACCTTC.

This clonotype appeared a few times. The chain has TRBV5-6 and TRBJ1-1, with TRBD1 as a possible D gene (6 bases). Germline loops: CDR1 SGHDT, CDR2 YYEEEE. Trimming took 3 bases from V and 1 from J, leaving 7 bases between them. This CDR3 region has 13 residues. This chain's CDR3 is CASSWGQNTEAFF. The CDR3 bases are TGTGCCAGCAGCTGGGGACAGAACACTGAAGCTTTCTTT.

CDR3 amino acids: CASSGALSTGTGETQYF. The CDR3 nucleotides read TGCGCCAGCAGCGGTGCATTGTCGACAGGGACAGGGGAGACCCAGTACTTC. This rearrangement joins TRBV5-1 to TRBJ2-5; 9 positions agree with TRBD1. The CDR3 length is 17 residues. The ends lost 4 bases at V and 5 bases at J; junction bases unmatched: 15. CDR1 is SGHRS and CDR2 is YFSETQ in the germline V gene.

V and J are TRBV5-1 and TRBJ2-6, with TRBD2 matching 9 bases. CDR3 length: 17 amino acids. With V trimmed by 0 bases and J by 4 bases, 5 bases remained unmatched. Germline CDR1 is SGHRS and CDR2 is YFSETQ. The CDR3: CASSLVSGSSGANVLTF. Written as DNA, the CDR3 is TGCGCCAGCAGCTTGGTTAGCGGGAGCTCAGGGGCCAACGTCCTGACTTTC.

This sequence joins TRBV10-3 and TRBJ2-4; TRBD1 matches 10 bases. The DNA matches TRBJ2-7 better at its end, which makes the J call doubtful. Germline values: CDR1 ENHRY, CDR2 SYGVKD. This CDR3 comprises 14 residues. The CDR3: CAIGRAGQGYEQYF. In nucleotides, the CDR3 is TGTGCCATCGGAAGGGCGGGACAGGGGTACGAGCAGTACTTC.

This clonotype was picked up a small number of times. The chain joins TRBV6-1 to TRBJ2-5; TRBD2 agrees at 11 bases. The CDR3 covers 16 residues. The V and J ends lost 4 bases and 1 base, in that order; junction bases with no gene match: 5. In germline, CDR1 is MNHNS, CDR2 SASEGT. In DNA, the CDR3 is TGTGCCAGCAGTGGACAGACTAGCGGGGCCCAAGAGACCCAGTACTTC. Its protein is CASSGQTSGAQETQYF.

This clonotype was counted a single time. This chain joins TRBV12-3 or TRBV12-4 and TRBJ2-7; D remains unclear. The CDR3 extends over 12 amino acids. V was pared by 3 bases and J by 6 bases, with 9 bases between. This CDR3 reads CASSFGSSEQYF. CDR3 coding DNA: TGTGCCAGCAGTTTCGGCAGCTCCGAGCAGTACTTC.

The chain joins TRBV20-1 to TRBJ1-2; D is undetermined. From germline, CDR1 is DFQATT and CDR2 SNEGSKA (reference sequence). The ends were cut back, 6 bases at V and 0 bases at J, with 8 bases in the middle. The CDR3 has 12 amino acids. CDR3 loop: CSAPGTNYGYTF. The CDR3 coding sequence is TGCAGTGCCCCAGGAACTAACTATGGCTACACCTTC.

The rearrangement uses TRBV9 and TRBJ2-1; TRBD2 is a possible D gene (6 bases). V was clipped by 2 bases and J by 7 bases, with 22 bases between them. Germline CDR1 is SGDLS and CDR2 is YYNGEE. This CDR3 contains 17 residues. The CDR3 DNA is TGTGCCAGCAGCGTTTCCGGCGGTGGGGGACTCGGGAATGAGCAGTTCTTC. It yields the protein CASSVSGGGGLGNEQFF.

The chain employs TRBV6-5 and TRBJ2-1, with 7 bases that match TRBD1. Germline V CDR1 and CDR2: MNHEY, SVGAGI. The CDR3 contains 15 residues. V was pared by 5 bases and J by 4 bases, with 8 bases of the junction left unmatched. CDR3 coding DNA: TGTGCCAGCAGTCCCTCCGGGACAGTTTACAATGAGCAGTTCTTC. It encodes CASSPSGTVYNEQFF.

The sample holds one count of this clonotype. As DNA, the CDR3 is TGCAGTGCTCACCACAGCGGCGTCCCCTATAATTCACCCCTCCACTTT. This translates into CSAHHSGVPYNSPLHF. V and J are TRBV20-1 and TRBJ1-6; D is undetermined. From germline, CDR1 is DFQATT and CDR2 SNEGSKA (reference sequence). The CDR3 covers 16 residues. Trimming pared 5 bases from V and 2 bases from J, leaving 16 bases between.

CDR3 region: CSAPGDRGVQTQYF. DNA of the CDR3: TGCAGTGCCCCCGGGGACAGGGGAGTTCAGACCCAGTACTTC. This chain uses TRBV20-1 with TRBJ2-5, with 10 nucleotides matching TRBD1. The CDR3 is 14 residues long. The trim removed 6 bases at V and 6 bases at J, leaving 10 bases unmatched. CDR1 is DFQATT and CDR2 is SNEGSKA in the germline V gene (reference sequence).

This clonotype was recorded a few times. The chain combines TRBV15 with TRBJ2-5; no firm D call. V was shortened by 0 bases and J by 3 bases, with 11 bases between the two germline ends. The CDR3 consists of 15 residues. CDR1 is LNHNV and CDR2 is YYDKDF in the germline V gene (reference sequence). CDR3 DNA sequence: TGTGCCACCAGCAGAGATAAGCCAGGCGAAGAGACCCAGTACTTC. Its translation: CATSRDKPGEETQYF.

This clonotype has just a few counts. J is TRBJ1-1 and V is TRBV12-5; possibly TRBD1 for D (5 bases). This CDR3 has 17 residues. V was trimmed by 0 bases and J by 1 base, leaving 15 bases between them. Germline V lookup: CDR1 LGHNT, CDR2 FRNRAP. DNA for the CDR3: TGTGCTAGTGGTTTGGTCCTCGAAGGGGACGCGAACACTGAAGCTTTCTTT. It specifies CASGLVLEGDANTEAFF. Drawing the rest from reference TRBV12-5 and TRBJ1-1, the complete variable domain is DARVTQTPRHKVTEMGQEVTMRCQPILGHNTVFWYRQTMMQGLELLAYFRNRAPLDDSGMPKDRFSAEMPDATLATLKIQPSEPRDSAVYFCASGLVLEGDANTEAFFGQGTRLTVV.

V usage is TRBV20-1 and J usage is TRBJ1-2; a possible D gene is TRBD1 (6 bases). CDR1 and CDR2 from the germline V gene are DFQATT and SNEGSKA (reference sequence). CDR3 length: 17 amino acids. V was shortened by 3 bases and J by 6 bases, with 26 bases between the two germline ends. The CDR3 loop is CSASTTSPRQGWDGYTF. The CDR3 DNA is TGCAGTGCTAGTACGACTTCCCCCAGGCAGGGGTGGGATGGCTACACCTTC.

This chain links TRBV7-3 with TRBJ2-1; perhaps D is TRBD1 or TRBD2 (5 bases each). This CDR3 is 15 amino acids long. Germline V gene sequence: CDR1 SGHTA, CDR2 FQGTGA. The germline V and J ends were trimmed by 0 bases and 4 bases, with 10 bases remaining between them. CDR3 amino acids: CASSLTGVQYNEQFF. The CDR3, as DNA: TGTGCCAGCAGCTTAACGGGGGTGCAGTACAATGAGCAGTTCTTC.

The chain couples TRBV4-2 to TRBJ2-5, with 7 bases matching TRBD2. The DNA end favors TRBJ2-7, so the J call may be wrong. This CDR3 contains 18 residues. Germline V gene lookup returns CDR1 LGHNA and CDR2 YNFKEQ. CDR3 coding DNA: TGTGCCAGCAGCCAAGATCGAGGCCTAGGGGCGGGAGATTACGAGCAGTACTTC. Its protein is CASSQDRGLGAGDYEQYF.

The CDR3, as DNA: TGTGCCAGCAGCTCAAACGGACTAGCGGGTTACAATGAGCAGTTCTTC. Residues: CASSSNGLAGYNEQFF. The chain carries TRBV7-9 and TRBJ2-1, with 11 bases that match TRBD2. The CDR3 loop spans 16 amino acids. The V gene end was trimmed by 4 bases and the J gene end by 4 bases; junction bases not matched to a gene: 6. Germline loops: CDR1 SEHNR, CDR2 FQNEAQ (reference sequence).

This clonotype was observed a few times. The V and J genes are TRBV21-1 and TRBJ1-2; the table's D call of TRBD1 was not tested on the DNA. TRBV21-1 is a known pseudogene. CDR3 length: 13 residues. The CDR3 DNA sequence: TGTGCCAGCAGCAAGGAGGGGTCGCCGGGCTACACCTTC. Its translation is CASSKEGSPGYTF.

This clonotype was seen more than once but under ten times. The chain's CDR3 is CASSGRQIRQEQFF. CDR3 bases: TGTGCCAGCAGCGGCAGACAGATTCGTCAAGAGCAGTTCTTC. The rearrangement links TRBV7-2 to TRBJ2-1, with D perhaps matching TRBD1 (5 bases). Trimming cost V 5 bases and J 10 bases, with 18 bases left between them. This CDR3 comprises 14 residues. Germline lookup yields CDR1 SGHTA and CDR2 FQGNSA.